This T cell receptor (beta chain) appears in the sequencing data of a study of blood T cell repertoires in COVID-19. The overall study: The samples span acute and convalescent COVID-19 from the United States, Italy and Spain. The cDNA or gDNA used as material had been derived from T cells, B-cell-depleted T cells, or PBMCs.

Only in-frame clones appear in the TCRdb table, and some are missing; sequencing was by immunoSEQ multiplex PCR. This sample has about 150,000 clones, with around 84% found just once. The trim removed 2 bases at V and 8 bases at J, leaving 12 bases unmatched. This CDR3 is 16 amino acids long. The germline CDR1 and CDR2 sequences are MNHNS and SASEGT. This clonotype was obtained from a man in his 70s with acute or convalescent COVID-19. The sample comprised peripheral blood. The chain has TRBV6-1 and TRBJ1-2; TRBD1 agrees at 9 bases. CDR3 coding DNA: TGTGCCAGCAGTGAACCCGGAAGACAGGGGGAGTGGGGCTACACCTTC. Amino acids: CASSEPGRQGEWGYTF.